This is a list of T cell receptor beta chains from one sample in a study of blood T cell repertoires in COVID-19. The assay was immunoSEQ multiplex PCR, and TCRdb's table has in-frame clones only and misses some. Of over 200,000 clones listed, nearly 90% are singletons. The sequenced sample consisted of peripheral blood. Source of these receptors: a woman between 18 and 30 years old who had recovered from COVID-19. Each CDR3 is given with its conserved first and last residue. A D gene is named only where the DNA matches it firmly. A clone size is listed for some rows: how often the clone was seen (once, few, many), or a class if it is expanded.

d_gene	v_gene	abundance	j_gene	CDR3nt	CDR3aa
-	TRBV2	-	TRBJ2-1	TGTGCCAGCAGCTATCGCGGAGGCTACAATGAGCAGTTCTTC	CASSYRGGYNEQFF
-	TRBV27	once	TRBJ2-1	TGTGCCAGCAGTTTATTGCCAGGGGCCTACAATGAGCAGTTCTTC	CASSLLPGAYNEQFF
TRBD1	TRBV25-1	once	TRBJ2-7	TGTGCCAGCAGTTTGACAGGGGGTCTCCCCTACGAGCAGTACTTC	CASSLTGGLPYEQYF
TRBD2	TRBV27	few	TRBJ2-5	TGTGCCAGCAGAAATAGCGGGAGGGCCTTAGAGACCCAGTACTTC	CASRNSGRALETQYF
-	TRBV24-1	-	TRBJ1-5	TGTGCCACCAGTGACTATAAAAACAATCAGCCCCAGCATTTT	CATSDYKNNQPQHF
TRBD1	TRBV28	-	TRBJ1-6	TGTGCCAGCAGTGCAGACAGGGGGATGTCGGATTTTAATTCACCCCTCCACTTT	CASSADRGMSDFNSPLHF
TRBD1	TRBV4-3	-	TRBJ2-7	TGCGCCAGCAGCCCGGACAGGCGATTCTACGAGCAGTACTTC	CASSPDRRFYEQYF
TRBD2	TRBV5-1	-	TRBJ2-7	TGCGCCAGCAGCTTGGAAGCGGGATCGTCCTACGAGCAGTACTTC	CASSLEAGSSYEQYF
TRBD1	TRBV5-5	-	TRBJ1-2	TGTGCCAGCAGCCAAGGGACAGGGCCGAAAATATTCTATGGCTACACCTTC	CASSQGTGPKIFYGYTF
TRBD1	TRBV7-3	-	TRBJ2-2	TGTGCCAGCAGCCCCTTGGCTAGGGGGCTTACCGGGGAGCTGTTTTTT	CASSPLARGLTGELFF
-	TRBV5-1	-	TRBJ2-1	TGCGCCAGCAGCTTGTTCCCTTACAATGAGCAGTTCTTC	CASSLFPYNEQFF
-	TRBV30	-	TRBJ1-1	TGTGCCTGGGGGCCGGGACACCCGAACACTGAAGCTTTCTTT	CAWGPGHPNTEAFF
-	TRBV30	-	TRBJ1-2	TGTGCCTGGAGTGTACAGGCATATGGCTACACCTTC	CAWSVQAYGYTF
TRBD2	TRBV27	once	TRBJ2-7	TGTGCCAGCAGTTTGGGGGGGACCTCCTACGAGCAGTACTTC	CASSLGGTSYEQYF
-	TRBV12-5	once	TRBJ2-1	TGTGCTAGTGTCCGGGACGGCGAGGGAGGTGAGCAGTTCTTC	CASVRDGEGGEQFF
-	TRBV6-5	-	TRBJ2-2	TGTGCCAGCAGTTACTCGAACTCCCGAGGGGAGCTGTTTTTT	CASSYSNSRGELFF
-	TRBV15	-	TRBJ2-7	TGTGCCACCAGCAGCCCCACGCAAGGGGACGAGCAGTACTTC	CATSSPTQGDEQYF
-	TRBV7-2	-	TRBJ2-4	TGTGCCAGCAGTATGGGGGGAGGTGGGAACATTCAGTACTTC	CASSMGGGGNIQYF
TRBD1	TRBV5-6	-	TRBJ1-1	TGTGCCAGCAGCTTCGGGACAGGGGGCAAAGCTTTCTTT	CASSFGTGGKAFF
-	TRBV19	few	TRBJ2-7	TGTGCCAGTAGTATAGTGGGGCGAACTACCTACGAGCAGTACTTC	CASSIVGRTTYEQYF
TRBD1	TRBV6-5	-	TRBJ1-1	TGTGCCAGCAGACTCGGGACAGGGAGGACTGAAGCTTTCTTT	CASRLGTGRTEAFF
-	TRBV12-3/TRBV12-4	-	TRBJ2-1	TGTGCCAGCAGCATCCGCCGGGGAGAGCAGTTCTTC	CASSIRRGEQFF
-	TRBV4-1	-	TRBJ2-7	TGCGCCAGCAGCCAAGTGTCCCATCTTAGCTCCTACGAGCAGTACTTC	CASSQVSHLSSYEQYF
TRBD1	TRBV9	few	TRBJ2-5	TGTGCCAGCAGCGCCTGGGGACAGGGGGCTGAGACCCAGTACTTC	CASSAWGQGAETQYF
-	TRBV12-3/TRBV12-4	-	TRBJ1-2	TGTGCCAGCAGTTCCGAGACAGGAAAAGGCTACACCTTC	CASSSETGKGYTF
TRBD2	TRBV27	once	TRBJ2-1	TGTGCCAGCAGTTATCAACAGGGACCATTCGGACTAGCGGGCCGCCCCTCCTACAATGAGCAGTTCTTC	CASSYQQGPFGLAGRPSYNEQFF
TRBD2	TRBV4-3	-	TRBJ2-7	TGCGCCAGCAGCCAAGAGAGGATAGCGGGAGGGGTTTCCTACGAGCAGTACTTC	CASSQERIAGGVSYEQYF
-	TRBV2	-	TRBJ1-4	TGTGCCAGCAGGCTAGGGACCGGAGGGGAAAAACTGTTTTTT	CASRLGTGGEKLFF
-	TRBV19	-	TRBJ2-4	TGTGCCAGTAGTATAGATTGGGGGCGGCCACTAGCCAAAAACATTCAGTACTTC	CASSIDWGRPLAKNIQYF
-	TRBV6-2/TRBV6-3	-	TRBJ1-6	TGTGCCAGCAGTTACGAACTCTGGAGCTCCTATAATTCACCCCTCCACTTT	CASSYELWSSYNSPLHF
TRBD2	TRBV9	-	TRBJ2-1	TGTGCCAGCAGCGTAGAACTAGCGGGAGCTTGGAATGAGCAGTTCTTC	CASSVELAGAWNEQFF
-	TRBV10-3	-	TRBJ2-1	TGTGCCATCAGTGAGGAGTCTACGTGGTACAATGAGCAGTTCTTC	CAISEESTWYNEQFF
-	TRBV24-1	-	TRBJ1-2	TGTGCCACCAGTGACGGGCGGGGGGCAAGGAATGGCTACACCTTC	CATSDGRGARNGYTF
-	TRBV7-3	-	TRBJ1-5	TGTGCCAGCAGCTTAAGGGGGCAGGGGCGCGACAATCAGCCCCAGCATTTT	CASSLRGQGRDNQPQHF
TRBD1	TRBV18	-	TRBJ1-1	TGTGCCAGCTCACCACGCGGTTCCCAGGGGGCTGTCACTGAAGCTTTCTTT	CASSPRGSQGAVTEAFF
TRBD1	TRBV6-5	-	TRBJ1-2	TGTGCCAGCAGTCTAGGGACAGGGACAAACTATGGCTACACCTTC	CASSLGTGTNYGYTF
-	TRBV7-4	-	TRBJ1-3	TGTGCCAGCAGCCTTTGGACGGGAAACTCTGGAAACACCATATATTTT	CASSLWTGNSGNTIYF
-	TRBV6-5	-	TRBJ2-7	TGTGCCAGCAGCTTTCGACAGGCTACCCTACGGGAGCAGTACTTC	CASSFRQATLREQYF
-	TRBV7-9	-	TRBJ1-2	TGTGCCAGCAGCTTAGATCTCAGTGCCTATGGCTACACCTTC	CASSLDLSAYGYTF
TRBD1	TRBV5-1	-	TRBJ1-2	TGCGCCAGCAGCCTCCAATTCCCGGGACAGGGAGAGGAGGGCTATGGCTACACCTTC	CASSLQFPGQGEEGYGYTF
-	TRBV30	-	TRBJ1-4	TGTGCCTGGACCTCGGGGGGCAATGAAAAACTGTTTTTT	CAWTSGGNEKLFF
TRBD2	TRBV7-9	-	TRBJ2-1	TGTGCCAGCAGCACCCCACCGGGACTAGCGGGTTACTCCTACAATGAGCAGTTCTTC	CASSTPPGLAGYSYNEQFF
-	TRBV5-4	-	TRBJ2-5	TGTGCCAGCAGCTTGGATGTCCAGGGAGAGACCCAGTACTTC	CASSLDVQGETQYF
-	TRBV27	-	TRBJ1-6	TGTGCCAGCACTACGGACAAGGACTATAATTCACCCCTCCACTTT	CASTTDKDYNSPLHF
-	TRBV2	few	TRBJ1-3	TGTGCCATCCAGGGAGGTTTCTCTGGAAACACCATATATTTT	CAIQGGFSGNTIYF
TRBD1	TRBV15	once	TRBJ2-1	TGTGCCACCAGCTCACCGGGACAGTACAATGAGCAGTTCTTC	CATSSPGQYNEQFF
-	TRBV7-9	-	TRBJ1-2	TGTGCCAGCAGCTTACTAGAGCTCGTGAGGCACCCGCGCTATGGCTACACCTTC	CASSLLELVRHPRYGYTF